A selection of T cell receptor beta chains follows, all from one sample in a study of T cell clones after liver transplantation. Measured with immunoSEQ multiplex PCR; TCRdb has only the in-frame clones, and not every one. The table includes 25,000 to 35,000 clones, around 96% detected once. The sample here was CD8+ T cells from blood, taken 12 months after liver transplant. The receptor source for this set is a human patient who received a liver transplant. Some of these T cells may belong to the graft donor. The CDR3 runs from the conserved cysteine through the conserved F or W. The order of the fields is J gene, V gene, clone size, D gene, CDR3 protein, CDR3 DNA. The D gene is left open where the match is weak. Rows give clone size only sometimes, using once, few, many, or a class for an expanded clone.

j_call: TRBJ1-4
v_call: TRBV27
clone_size: NA
d_call: NA
cdr3_aa: CASRRGVNEKLFF
cdr3_nt: TGTGCCAGCAGGAGGGGTGTTAATGAAAAACTGTTTTTT

j_call: TRBJ2-1
v_call: TRBV13
clone_size: NA
d_call: NA
cdr3_aa: CASSPRLVGDNEQFF
cdr3_nt: TGTGCCAGCAGCCCGCGACTAGTTGGGGACAATGAGCAGTTCTTC

j_call: TRBJ2-3
v_call: TRBV10-3
clone_size: NA
d_call: TRBD2
cdr3_aa: CAISESTTREGLDTQYF
cdr3_nt: TGTGCCATCAGTGAGTCCACAACGCGGGAGGGCCTGGATACGCAGTATTTT

j_call: TRBJ1-2
v_call: TRBV5-4
clone_size: NA
d_call: TRBD1
cdr3_aa: CASSLGGQQNYGYTF
cdr3_nt: TGTGCCAGCAGCTTGGGGGGACAGCAAAACTATGGCTACACCTTC

j_call: TRBJ1-2
v_call: TRBV7-2
clone_size: once
d_call: TRBD1
cdr3_aa: CASSSDRGYGYTF
cdr3_nt: TGTGCCAGCAGCTCCGACAGGGGCTATGGCTACACCTTC

j_call: TRBJ2-7
v_call: TRBV4-1
clone_size: NA
d_call: NA
cdr3_aa: CASSQEGPRDEQYF
cdr3_nt: TGCGCCAGCAGCCAAGAGGGCCCCCGGGACGAGCAGTACTTC

j_call: TRBJ1-4
v_call: TRBV11-2
clone_size: NA
d_call: NA
cdr3_aa: CASSLGRGIEKLFF
cdr3_nt: TGTGCCAGCAGCTTAGGTCGGGGGATTGAAAAACTGTTTTTT

j_call: TRBJ2-7
v_call: TRBV11-2
clone_size: NA
d_call: TRBD1
cdr3_aa: CASSSPSRTGGTYEQYF
cdr3_nt: TGTGCCAGCAGCTCCCCCTCAAGGACAGGGGGAACCTACGAGCAGTACTTC

j_call: TRBJ2-3
v_call: TRBV10-2
clone_size: NA
d_call: TRBD2
cdr3_aa: CASSELGGDTQYF
cdr3_nt: TGCGCCAGCAGTGAGTTGGGGGGGGATACGCAGTATTTT

j_call: TRBJ1-1
v_call: TRBV4-1
clone_size: NA
d_call: NA
cdr3_aa: CASSQARTPTNTEAFF
cdr3_nt: TGCGCCAGCAGCCAGGCAAGGACCCCGACGAACACTGAAGCTTTCTTT

j_call: TRBJ2-7
v_call: TRBV4-1
clone_size: NA
d_call: TRBD2
cdr3_aa: CASSQGGLAGSYEQYF
cdr3_nt: TGCGCCAGCAGCCAAGGGGGACTAGCGGGATCCTACGAGCAGTACTTC

j_call: TRBJ2-7
v_call: TRBV5-6
clone_size: NA
d_call: TRBD1
cdr3_aa: CASSSGTGAHYEQYF
cdr3_nt: TGTGCCAGCAGTTCGGGGACAGGGGCCCACTACGAGCAGTACTTC

j_call: TRBJ1-1
v_call: TRBV28
clone_size: NA
d_call: NA
cdr3_aa: CASGDERVTEAFF
cdr3_nt: TGTGCCAGCGGCGACGAAAGGGTCACTGAAGCTTTCTTT

j_call: TRBJ2-7
v_call: TRBV6-5
clone_size: NA
d_call: NA
cdr3_aa: CASSYSGDEQYF
cdr3_nt: TGTGCCAGCAGTTACTCGGGGGACGAGCAGTACTTC

j_call: TRBJ2-6
v_call: TRBV27
clone_size: NA
d_call: NA
cdr3_aa: CASRLSSGANVLTF
cdr3_nt: TGTGCCAGCAGATTATCCTCTGGGGCCAACGTCCTGACTTTC

j_call: TRBJ1-4
v_call: TRBV11-2
clone_size: NA
d_call: TRBD1
cdr3_aa: CASSVQGQGRNEKLFF
cdr3_nt: TGTGCCAGCAGCGTTCAGGGACAGGGAAGGAACGAAAAACTGTTTTTT

j_call: TRBJ1-4
v_call: TRBV5-1
clone_size: NA
d_call: NA
cdr3_aa: CASTPGRLRGATNEKLFF
cdr3_nt: TGCGCCAGTACCCCGGGACGCCTGAGGGGAGCAACTAATGAAAAACTGTTTTTT

j_call: TRBJ2-5
v_call: TRBV19
clone_size: NA
d_call: NA
cdr3_aa: CVLMTPGRNQETQYF
cdr3_nt: TGTGTCCTGATGACGCCGGGGCGGAACCAAGAGACCCAGTACTTC

j_call: TRBJ1-1
v_call: TRBV10-2
clone_size: NA
d_call: NA
cdr3_aa: CASSESPGMNTEASF
cdr3_nt: TGCGCCAGCAGTGAGTCCCCAGGGATGAACACTGAAGCGTCATTT

j_call: TRBJ2-5
v_call: TRBV7-7
clone_size: large
d_call: NA
cdr3_aa: CASSLAGETQYF
cdr3_nt: TGTGCTAGCAGCCTAGCCGGCGAGACCCAGTACTTC

j_call: TRBJ2-1
v_call: TRBV19
clone_size: NA
d_call: NA
cdr3_aa: CASSLTGTSYNEQFF
cdr3_nt: TGTGCCAGTAGCCTTACAGGGACCTCCTACAATGAGCAGTTCTTC

j_call: TRBJ2-7
v_call: TRBV7-9
clone_size: NA
d_call: NA
cdr3_aa: CASSFEQGPYEQYF
cdr3_nt: TGTGCCAGCAGCTTCGAACAGGGTCCCTACGAGCAGTACTTC

j_call: TRBJ2-1
v_call: TRBV28
clone_size: NA
d_call: NA
cdr3_aa: CASSQTGTDNEQFF
cdr3_nt: TGTGCCAGCAGTCAAACCGGGACGGACAATGAGCAGTTCTTC

j_call: TRBJ2-7
v_call: TRBV10-3
clone_size: NA
d_call: NA
cdr3_aa: CAISGGIVGTYEQYF
cdr3_nt: TGTGCCATCAGCGGGGGAATCGTCGGAACCTACGAGCAGTACTTC

j_call: TRBJ2-7
v_call: TRBV29-1
clone_size: NA
d_call: TRBD2
cdr3_aa: CSVESWNSGIDSYEQYF
cdr3_nt: TGCAGCGTTGAAAGCTGGAACAGCGGGATTGATTCCTACGAGCAGTACTTC

j_call: TRBJ2-3
v_call: TRBV7-3
clone_size: NA
d_call: TRBD1
cdr3_aa: CASSLGQHTDTQYF
cdr3_nt: TGTGCCAGCAGTCTGGGACAGCACACAGATACGCAGTATTTT

j_call: TRBJ2-1
v_call: TRBV5-1
clone_size: NA
d_call: NA
cdr3_aa: CASRPRDRVFNEQFF
cdr3_nt: TGCGCCAGCAGACCCCGGGACCGAGTCTTCAATGAGCAGTTCTTC

j_call: TRBJ2-7
v_call: TRBV5-4
clone_size: NA
d_call: NA
cdr3_aa: CASSSSGLPYEQYF
cdr3_nt: TGTGCCAGCAGCTCTTCGGGACTTCCCTACGAGCAGTACTTC

j_call: TRBJ2-7
v_call: TRBV7-8
clone_size: NA
d_call: NA
cdr3_aa: CASSFFGQSYEQYF
cdr3_nt: TGTGCCAGCAGCTTTTTCGGGCAGTCCTACGAGCAGTACTTC

j_call: TRBJ2-3
v_call: TRBV7-6
clone_size: NA
d_call: NA
cdr3_aa: CASSLELAPDTQYF
cdr3_nt: TGTGCCAGCAGCTTAGAACTAGCTCCAGATACGCAGTATTTT

j_call: TRBJ2-1
v_call: TRBV5-6
clone_size: NA
d_call: NA
cdr3_aa: CASSLGETPYNEQFF
cdr3_nt: TGTGCCAGCAGCTTGGGAGAAACTCCCTACAATGAGCAGTTCTTC

j_call: TRBJ2-7
v_call: TRBV4-3
clone_size: NA
d_call: NA
cdr3_aa: CASSQGRAYEQYF
cdr3_nt: TGCGCCAGCAGCCAAGGAAGGGCGTACGAGCAGTACTTC